The 10 T cell receptor beta chains below come from one sample, sequenced in a study of Graves' ophthalmopathy and Graves' hyperthyroidism. Scientists amplified the TCR beta CDR3 regions from RNA transcripts. Second-round multiplex PCR came after first-round RT-PCR with HTBI primers. MiXCR, applied by TCRdb to the multiplex PCR reads, yields one record per CDR3 protein. The sample carries hundreds of thousands of distinct CDR3 sequences, 22% recorded once. The sequenced material came from peripheral blood. These receptor sequences come from a woman aged 18-35 years with stable Graves' hyperthyroidism. Some clones in this sample may be carry-over from other donors' samples.

V is TRBV7-2 and J is TRBJ2-5, with a weak D call TRBD2 (6 bases). Germline V lookup: CDR1 SGHTA, CDR2 FQGNSA. The ends were cut back, 0 bases at V and 0 bases at J, with 11 bases in the middle. The CDR3 consists of 16 residues. The CDR3 region is CASSLAEAGHQETQYF. The CDR3 DNA is TGTGCCAGCAGCTTAGCGGAGGCGGGGCACCAAGAGACCCAGTACTTC.

Many counts were recorded for this clonotype. The chain joins TRBV20-1 to TRBJ1-1; D call uncertain. The ends were cut back, 6 bases at V and 5 bases at J, with 10 bases in the middle. CDR1 is DFQATT and CDR2 is SNEGSKA in the germline V gene (reference sequence). The CDR3 consists of 11 residues. CDR3 DNA: TGCAGTGCCGCCGGTAGAACTGAAGCTTTCTTT. The encoded protein is CSAAGRTEAFF.

This clonotype was seen many times. A much larger clone differs by one base, so this may be a read error. This chain links TRBV12-3 or TRBV12-4 with TRBJ2-7, with 7 positions matching TRBD1. This CDR3 is built from 14 residues. DNA of the CDR3: TGTGCCAGCACCCGAGGACAGGTCTCCTACAAGCAGTACTTC. Its protein is CASTRGQVSYKQYF.

This chain joins TRBV6-1 and TRBJ2-7, with 9 bases identical to TRBD1. V was clipped by 6 bases and J by 3 bases; unmatched bases: 6. Germline V gives CDR1 MNHNS, CDR2 SASEGT. The CDR3 contains 14 residues. The CDR3 is CASRANRGLYEQYF. DNA for the CDR3: TGTGCCAGCAGGGCCAACAGGGGGCTCTACGAGCAGTACTTC.

About this clonotype itself: The CDR3 carries no conserved terminal phenylalanine or tryptophan, so it likely arises from a read error. This chain links TRBV25-1 with TRBJ1-5; no clear D. Trimming shortened V by 3 bases and J by 4 bases, and 4 bases separated the two germline ends. In germline, CDR1 is MGHDK, CDR2 SYGVNS. The length of the CDR3 is 12 residues. CDR3 nucleotide sequence: TGTGCCAGCAGTGAGGGGAATCAGCCCCAGCATCTT. As protein: CASSEGNQPQHL.

V is TRBV20-1 and J is TRBJ1-5; 7 bases line up with TRBD1. Trimming at V came to 2 bases and at J to 1 base, leaving 5 bases not matched to a gene. The CDR3 runs 15 residues. Germline CDR1 is DFQATT and CDR2 is SNEGSKA (reference sequence). As DNA, the CDR3 is TGCAGTGCTAGAAACGGACAGGCGAGCAATCAGCCCCAGCATTTT. This encodes CSARNGQASNQPQHF.

This clonotype has a count of ten or more. The V call is TRBV28, the J call TRBJ2-7; 8 bases are shared with TRBD2. Germline loops: CDR1 MDHEN, CDR2 SYDVKM. The trim removed 8 bases at V and 1 base at J, leaving 10 bases unmatched. The CDR3 has 15 amino acids. The CDR3 sequence: CASSLPAGASYEQYF. CDR3 bases: TGTGCCAGCTCCTTGCCAGCGGGAGCATCCTACGAGCAGTACTTC.

This clonotype has a count of ten or more. V usage is TRBV12-3 or TRBV12-4 and J usage is TRBJ2-4; D is unclear. Between the trimmed V and J ends, which lost 0 bases and 8 bases, there was a span of 8 bases. The CDR3 sequence is 13 residues long. For the CDR3, the DNA is TGTGCCAGCAGTTTAGCCACTTTTGACATTCAGTACTTC. This encodes CASSLATFDIQYF.

This clonotype has just a few counts. The V call is TRBV30, the J call TRBJ2-7; TRBD1 agrees at 10 bases. The CDR3 has 14 amino acids. Germline CDR1 GTSNPN, CDR2 SVGIG (reference sequence). J gave up 4 bases and V 5 bases, and 8 bases lay outside the gene matches. The CDR3 region has the DNA TGTGCCTGGTTGGACGGACAGGGGGATTACGAGCAGTACTTC. Protein: CAWLDGQGDYEQYF.

This clonotype was counted at least ten times. The chain employs TRBV30 and TRBJ2-5, with D perhaps matching TRBD1 or TRBD2 (6 bases each). The CDR3 covers 15 residues. The germline V and J ends were trimmed by 0 bases and 3 bases, with 14 bases remaining between them. The germline CDR1 and CDR2 sequences are GTSNPN and SVGIG (reference sequence). CDR3 sequence (DNA): TGTGCCTGGAGTGTAGGCTGGGGGGCGGAAGAGACCCAGTACTTC. Its translation is CAWSVGWGAEETQYF.